The next 19 T cell receptor beta chains were all read from a single sample in a study of metastatic and nonmetastatic thyroid tumors. Through MiXCR, TCRdb re-clonotyped the PCR reads. The sample yields some 45,000 clones, roughly 15% seen once. All patients were untreated before thyroid surgery. Sequenced: blood. These receptors came from a female donor with papillary thyroid cancer or a benign thyroid nodule (not recorded which). Some clones in this sample may be carry-over from other donors' samples.

This clone was observed a few times. One end of the junction is discordant with germline, which a read error may explain. The gene calls are TRBV6-2 or TRBV6-3 and TRBJ2-6; no clear D gene. The CDR3 totals 16 residues. CDR1 MNHEY and CDR2 SVGEGT come from the germline V gene. The CDR3: CASSYSVSSGVNVLTF. The CDR3 region has the DNA TGTGCCAGCAGTTACTCTGTATCCTCTGGGGTCAACGTCCTGACTTTC.

This clone was seen repeatedly, ten times or more. The chain uses TRBV5-1 and TRBJ1-5, with D possibly TRBD1 on 5 matching bases. The length of the CDR3 is 14 residues. Germline-derived CDR1 and CDR2 are SGHRS and YFSETQ. Deletions cut 0 bases from V and 3 bases from J, with 7 bases between. The chain's CDR3 is CASSLGGTNQPQHF. CDR3 nucleotide sequence: TGCGCCAGCAGCTTGGGGGGGACCAATCAGCCCCAGCATTTT. Supplemented by reference TRBV5-1 and TRBJ1-5, the full variable domain reads KAGVTQTPRYLIKTRGQQVTLSCSPISGHRSVSWYQQTPGQGLQFLFEYFSETQRNKGNFPGRFSGRQFSNSRSEMNVSTLELGDSALYLCASSLGGTNQPQHFGDGTRLSIL.

As for this clone: The junction departs from the called germline gene at one end, perhaps through a read error. The chain couples TRBV6-4 to TRBJ2-3; the D is unclear. The germline gives CDR1 MRHNA, CDR2 SNTAGT. This CDR3 comprises 16 residues. In DNA form, the CDR3 reads TGTGCCAGCAGTGACGGGCGAGAAGGAAGCACAGATACGCTGTATTTT. It encodes CASSDGREGSTDTLYF.

This clone rates as medium-sized. CDR3 sequence: CASSHGGRVPDTQYF. CDR3 DNA: TGTGCCAGCAGTCATGGGGGGCGAGTCCCAGATACGCAGTATTTT. J is TRBJ2-3 and V is TRBV6-1; D assignment may be TRBD1 or TRBD2 (6 bases each). CDR3 length: 15 residues. Germline V gene data show CDR1 as MNHNS and CDR2 as SASEGT. With 5 bases removed from V and 4 bases from J, the gap between germline ends came to 16 bases.

This clone was counted at least ten times. The rearrangement uses TRBV5-1 and TRBJ2-7; perhaps TRBD1 as D (6 bases). Germline V gene data show CDR1 as SGHRS and CDR2 as YFSETQ. CDR3 length equals 19 residues. The V and J ends lost 2 bases and 1 base respectively, with 25 bases between them. CDR3 in DNA: TGCGCCAGCAGCTTATATAAACGAGCAGGGGTCCAAGTTTCCTACGAGCAGTACTTC. Translating it yields CASSLYKRAGVQVSYEQYF.

This clone was seen repeatedly, ten times or more. The chain combines TRBV3-1 with TRBJ1-3; 8 bases fit TRBD1. With 4 bases clipped from V and 2 bases from J, the junction kept 4 bases outside the gene matches. The germline gives CDR1 LGHDT, CDR2 YNNKEL (reference sequence). The CDR3 loop spans 15 amino acids. The CDR3 loop is CASSPQTGAGNTIYF. Here the CDR3 DNA reads TGTGCCAGCAGCCCGCAGACAGGGGCTGGAAACACCATATATTTT.

This clone was counted between two and nine times. The chain is built from TRBV6-1 and TRBJ1-6, with D perhaps TRBD1 (6 bases). V gave up 6 bases and J gave up 0 bases, with 12 bases separating them. This CDR3 comprises 16 residues. Germline V gene sequence: CDR1 MNHNS, CDR2 SASEGT. The CDR3 coding sequence is TGTGCCAGCAGCCAACAGGGAGACTCCTATAATTCACCCCTCCACTTT. Translation: CASSQQGDSYNSPLHF.

The chain is built from TRBV12-3 or TRBV12-4 and TRBJ2-7, with 10 bases fitting TRBD1. The CDR3 totals 14 residues. The V gene end was trimmed by 6 bases and the J gene end by 7 bases; junction bases not matched to a gene: 9. CDR3 nucleotides: TGTGCCAGCAGATCAAATGACAGGGGGCAGGAGCAGTACTTC. As protein: CASRSNDRGQEQYF.

The chain carries TRBV3-1 and TRBJ2-5; D gene unclear. Germline-derived CDR1 and CDR2 are LGHDT and YNNKEL (reference sequence). The ends were cut back, 2 bases at V and 4 bases at J, with 20 bases in the middle. This CDR3 is built from 17 residues. CDR3: CASSQPPGGGWGETQYF. DNA of the CDR3: TGTGCCAGCAGCCAACCCCCTGGCGGCGGTTGGGGAGAGACCCAGTACTTC.

This clone was counted many times. The chain carries TRBV24-1 and TRBJ1-1; TRBD1 is a possible D gene (6 bases). Germline V gene lookup returns CDR1 KGHDR and CDR2 SFDVKD. The CDR3 loop spans 15 amino acids. The V gene lost 9 bases and the J gene lost 0 bases, with 16 bases spanning the gap. For the CDR3, the DNA is TGTGCCACCTCGAAAGGGGGAGGTATGAACACTGAAGCTTTCTTT. Its translation: CATSKGGGMNTEAFF.

CDR3 region: CASSFRDPVLQETQYF. As DNA, the CDR3 is TGTGCCAGCAGTTTTAGGGACCCGGTTCTCCAAGAGACCCAGTACTTC. The V and J genes are TRBV12-3 or TRBV12-4 and TRBJ2-5; D could derive from TRBD1 or TRBD2 (5 bases each). V was shortened by 3 bases and J by 1 base, with 15 bases between the two germline ends. The CDR3 has 16 amino acids.

The sample holds many counts of this clone. The rearrangement joins TRBV29-1 to TRBJ2-7; TRBD2 is a possible D gene (6 bases). The CDR3 runs to 11 residues. Trimming left V 7 bases short and J 0 bases short, with 7 bases between. CDR1 is SQVTM, CDR2 ANQGSEA, per germline. Here the CDR3 reads CSGGDSYEQYF. CDR3 nucleotide sequence: TGCAGCGGGGGGGACTCCTACGAGCAGTACTTC.

This clone came up many times. This chain uses TRBV9 with TRBJ2-6, with no clear D. The V end was cut by 0 bases, the J end by 0 bases, with 4 bases between. This CDR3 region has 15 residues. Germline loops: CDR1 SGDLS, CDR2 YYNGEE. CDR3 DNA sequence: TGTGCCAGCAGCGTAGGTGGCTCTGGGGCCAACGTCCTGACTTTC. Protein sequence: CASSVGGSGANVLTF.

This clone was seen many times. The V and J genes are TRBV29-1 and TRBJ2-1, with no clear D. This CDR3 spans 13 amino acids. Per the germline V gene, CDR1 is SQVTM and CDR2 is ANQGSEA. V was clipped by 3 bases and J by 2 bases, with 8 bases between them. This CDR3 is CSVDPAAYNEQFF. DNA for the CDR3: TGCAGCGTTGATCCTGCAGCCTACAATGAGCAGTTCTTC.

A note on this clone: It may be a read error: a sequence one base away is much more abundant. The V and J genes are TRBV18 and TRBJ1-1; D is possibly TRBD1 (5 bases). Germline loops: CDR1 KGHSH, CDR2 LQKENI. The CDR3 covers 13 residues. V lost 1 base and J lost 6, with 9 bases in between. The CDR3 loop is CASSPRGYAEAFF. CDR3 bases: TGTGCCAGCTCACCACGGGGGTACGCTGAAGCTTTCTTT.

This clone was seen many times. The CDR3 DNA reads as TGTGCCAGCAGCCCTACAGGGAGCACCATATATTTT. This encodes CASSPTGSTIYF. V and J are TRBV7-9 and TRBJ1-3; weak D call: TRBD1 (6 bases). This CDR3 is built from 12 residues. The germline V gene has CDR1 SEHNR and CDR2 FQNEAQ (reference sequence). The V end was cut by 5 bases, the J end by 9 bases, with 11 bases between.

This chain uses TRBV5-1 with TRBJ1-3; TRBD1 might be the D (6 bases). V lost 5 bases and J 0 bases, leaving 12 bases between the germline ends. The germline V gene has CDR1 SGHRS and CDR2 YFSETQ. This CDR3 spans 15 amino acids. This chain's CDR3 is CASRGTGNSGNTIYF. Here the CDR3 DNA reads TGCGCCAGCAGGGGAACAGGGAACTCTGGAAACACCATATATTTT. The full variable domain, with the rest looked up from reference TRBV5-1 and TRBJ1-3, is KAGVTQTPRYLIKTRGQQVTLSCSPISGHRSVSWYQQTPGQGLQFLFEYFSETQRNKGNFPGRFSGRQFSNSRSEMNVSTLELGDSALYLCASRGTGNSGNTIYFGEGSWLTVV.

This clone was seen a few times. The chain uses TRBV18 and TRBJ2-3; no reliable D call. The V end was cut by 2 bases, the J end by 0 bases, with 6 bases between. Germline CDR1 KGHSH, CDR2 LQKENI. This CDR3 is built from 14 residues. The CDR3, as DNA: TGTGCCAGCTCACCATCGGTCAGCACAGATACGCAGTATTTT. Translation gives CASSPSVSTDTQYF. Full variable domain (outside the CDR3, taken from reference TRBV18 and TRBJ2-3): NAGVMQNPRHLVRRRGQEARLRCSPMKGHSHVYWYRQLPEEGLKFMVYLQKENIIDESGMPKERFSAEFPKEGPSILRIQQVVRGDSAAYFCASSPSVSTDTQYFGPGTRLTVL.

This clone was detected only a few times. The V call is TRBV10-3, the J call TRBJ1-1, with 10 bases matching TRBD1. In germline, CDR1 is ENHRY, CDR2 SYGVKD. The CDR3 contains 15 residues. The trim removed 7 bases at V and 4 bases at J, leaving 9 bases unmatched. The CDR3 sequence: CAITRTGGSVTEAFF. As DNA, the CDR3 is TGTGCCATCACCAGGACAGGGGGGTCTGTCACTGAAGCTTTCTTT.